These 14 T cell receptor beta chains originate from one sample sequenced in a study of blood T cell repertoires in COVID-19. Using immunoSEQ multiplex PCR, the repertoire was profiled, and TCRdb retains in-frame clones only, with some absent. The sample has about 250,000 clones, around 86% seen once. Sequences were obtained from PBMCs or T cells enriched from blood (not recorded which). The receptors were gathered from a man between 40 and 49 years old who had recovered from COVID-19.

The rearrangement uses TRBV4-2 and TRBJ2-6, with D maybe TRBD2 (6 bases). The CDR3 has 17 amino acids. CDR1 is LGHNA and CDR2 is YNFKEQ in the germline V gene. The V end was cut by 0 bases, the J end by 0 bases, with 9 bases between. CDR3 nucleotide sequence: TGTGCCAGCAGCCAAGAAAGCGGGTACTCTGGGGCCAACGTCCTGACTTTC. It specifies CASSQESGYSGANVLTF.

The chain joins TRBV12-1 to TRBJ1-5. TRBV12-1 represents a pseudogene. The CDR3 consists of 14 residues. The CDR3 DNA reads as TGTGCCAGCCGGCCCGGGGAGGGCAATCAGCCCCAGCATTTT. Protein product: CASRPGEGNQPQHF.

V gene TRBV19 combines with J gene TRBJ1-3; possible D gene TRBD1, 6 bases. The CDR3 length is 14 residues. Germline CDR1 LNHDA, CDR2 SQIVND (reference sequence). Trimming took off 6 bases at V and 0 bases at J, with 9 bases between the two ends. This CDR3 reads CASSRDNSGNTIYF. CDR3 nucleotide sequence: TGTGCCAGTAGCAGGGACAACTCTGGAAACACCATATATTTT.

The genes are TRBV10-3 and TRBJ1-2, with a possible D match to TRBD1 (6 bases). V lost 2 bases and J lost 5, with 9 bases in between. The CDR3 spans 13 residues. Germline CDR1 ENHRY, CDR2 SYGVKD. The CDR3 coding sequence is TGTGCCATCAGTGAGGGGACACCATATGGCTACACCTTC. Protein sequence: CAISEGTPYGYTF.

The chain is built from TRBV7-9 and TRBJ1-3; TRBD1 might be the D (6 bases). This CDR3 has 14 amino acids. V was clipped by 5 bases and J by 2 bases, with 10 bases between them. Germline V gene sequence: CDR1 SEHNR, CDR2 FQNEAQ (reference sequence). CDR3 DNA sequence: TGTGCCAGCAGCACTGCAGGGGCTGGAAACACCATATATTTT. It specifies CASSTAGAGNTIYF.

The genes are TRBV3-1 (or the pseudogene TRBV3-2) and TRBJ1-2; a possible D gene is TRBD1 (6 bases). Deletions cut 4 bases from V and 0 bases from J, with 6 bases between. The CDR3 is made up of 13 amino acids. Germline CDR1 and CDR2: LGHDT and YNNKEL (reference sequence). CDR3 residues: CASSRDTNYGYTF. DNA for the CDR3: TGTGCCAGCAGCCGGGACACTAACTATGGCTACACCTTC.

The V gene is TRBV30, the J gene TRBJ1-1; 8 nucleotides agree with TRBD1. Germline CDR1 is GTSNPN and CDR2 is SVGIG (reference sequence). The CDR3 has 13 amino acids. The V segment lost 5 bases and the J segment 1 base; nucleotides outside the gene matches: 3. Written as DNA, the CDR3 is TGTGCCTGGGAGGGACAGGAGAACACTGAAGCTTTCTTT. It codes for CAWEGQENTEAFF.

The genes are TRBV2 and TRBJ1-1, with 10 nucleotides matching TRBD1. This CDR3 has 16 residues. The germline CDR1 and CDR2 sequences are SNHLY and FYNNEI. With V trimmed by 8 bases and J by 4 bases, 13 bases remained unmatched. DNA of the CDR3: TGTGCCAGCTATGACAGGGGGCTTTTCATGGGCACTGAAGCTTTCTTT. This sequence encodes CASYDRGLFMGTEAFF.

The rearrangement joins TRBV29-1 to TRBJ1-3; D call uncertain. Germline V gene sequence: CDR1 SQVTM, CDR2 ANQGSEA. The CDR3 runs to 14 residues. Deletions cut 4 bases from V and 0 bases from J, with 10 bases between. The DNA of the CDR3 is TGCAGCGTTGGGCAGGCCAGCTCTGGAAACACCATATATTTT. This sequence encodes CSVGQASSGNTIYF.

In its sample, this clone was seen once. CDR3 protein: CASKGALGNSPLHF. The CDR3 nucleotides read TGTGCCAGCAAAGGGGCCCTGGGAAATTCACCCCTCCACTTT. The chain is built from TRBV28 and TRBJ1-6; tentatively, D is TRBD1 (5 bases). The germline V and J ends were trimmed by 7 bases and 7 bases, with 14 bases remaining between them. Germline CDR1 is MDHEN and CDR2 is SYDVKM. This CDR3 is built from 14 residues. The full variable domain, in which reference TRBV28 and TRBJ1-6 provide the parts outside the CDR3, is DVKVTQSSRYLVKRTGEKVFLECVQDMDHENMFWYRQDPGLGLRLIYFSYDVKMKEKGDIPEGYSVSREKKERFSLILESASTNQTSMYLCASKGALGNSPLHFGNGTRLTVT.

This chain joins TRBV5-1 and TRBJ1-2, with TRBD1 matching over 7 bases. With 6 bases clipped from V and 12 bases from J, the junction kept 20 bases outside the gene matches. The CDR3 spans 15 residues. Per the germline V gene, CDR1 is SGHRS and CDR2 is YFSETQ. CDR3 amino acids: CASKDTGWARGVNTF. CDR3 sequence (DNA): TGCGCCAGCAAAGATACCGGGTGGGCCAGGGGGGTGAACACCTTC.

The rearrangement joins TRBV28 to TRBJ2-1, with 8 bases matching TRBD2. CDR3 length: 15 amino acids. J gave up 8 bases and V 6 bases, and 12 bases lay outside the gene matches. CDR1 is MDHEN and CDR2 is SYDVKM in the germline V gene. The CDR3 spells CASSLGVAGTDEQFF. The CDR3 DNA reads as TGTGCCAGCAGCTTAGGGGTAGCGGGGACGGATGAGCAGTTCTTC.

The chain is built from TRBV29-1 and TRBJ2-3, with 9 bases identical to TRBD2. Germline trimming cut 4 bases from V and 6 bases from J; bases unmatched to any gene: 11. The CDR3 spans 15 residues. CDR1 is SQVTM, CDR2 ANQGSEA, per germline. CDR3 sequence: CSVGHVAGGQDTQYF. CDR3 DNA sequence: TGCAGCGTTGGGCACGTGGCGGGGGGGCAGGATACGCAGTATTTT.

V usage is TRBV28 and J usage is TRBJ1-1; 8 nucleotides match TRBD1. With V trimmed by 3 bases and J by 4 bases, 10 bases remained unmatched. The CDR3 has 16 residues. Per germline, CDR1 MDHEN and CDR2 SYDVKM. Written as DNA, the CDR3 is TGTGCCAGCAGTTTCCCCGGGACAGGCCGGAGCACTGAAGCTTTCTTT. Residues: CASSFPGTGRSTEAFF.